The 23 T cell receptor beta chains below were found in one sample sequenced in a study of cytomegalovirus exposure and HLA in healthy donors. PCR was performed using 60 Vbeta and 13 Jbeta primers. The assay was immunoSEQ multiplex PCR, and TCRdb's table has in-frame clones only and misses some. The sample lists 200,000 or so clones; around 75% were seen once. The sequencing sample was made of PBMCs. These receptors all stem from a woman under 40 in good health and CMV-seropositive.

V is TRBV11-2 and J is TRBJ2-2; 7 bases match TRBD2. The CDR3 has 16 residues. The ends lost 3 bases at V and 6 bases at J; junction bases unmatched: 10. Germline V gene sequence: CDR1 SGHAT, CDR2 FQNNGV. This chain's CDR3 is CASSFLAASEAGELFF. In DNA, the CDR3 is TGTGCCAGCAGCTTCCTAGCGGCGAGTGAGGCCGGGGAGCTGTTTTTT. Full variable domain (remainder filled in from reference TRBV11-2 and TRBJ2-2): EAGVAQSPRYKIIEKRQSVAFWCNPISGHATLYWYQQILGQGPKLLIQFQNNGVVDDSQLPKDRFSAERLKGVDSTLKIQPAKLEDSAVYLCASSFLAASEAGELFFGEGSRLTVL.

This sequence joins TRBV27 and TRBJ1-1; 7 bases agree with TRBD1. The germline V gene encodes CDR1 MNHEY and CDR2 SMNVEV (reference sequence). V dropped 7 bases and J dropped 3; count of bases not matched to a gene: 5. The CDR3 totals 13 residues. The CDR3 DNA is TGTGCCAGCATAGGGGGCGCGGACACTGAAGCTTTCTTT. The encoded protein is CASIGGADTEAFF.

Worth noting for this clone: The same CDR3 arises from other DNA sequences in this sample as well. This chain links TRBV7-9 with TRBJ1-1; D ambiguous. V was pared by 4 bases and J by 1 base, with 7 bases between. CDR1 is SEHNR and CDR2 is FQNEAQ in the germline V gene (reference sequence). The CDR3 totals 13 residues. The CDR3 nucleotides are TGTGCCAGCAGCTCCACGGGGAACACTGAAGCTTTCTTT. This translates into CASSSTGNTEAFF.

The gene calls are TRBV27 and TRBJ1-4; D not resolved. Germline CDR1 and CDR2: MNHEY and SMNVEV (reference sequence). The CDR3 loop spans 14 amino acids. V lost 5 bases and J 4 bases, leaving 11 bases between the germline ends. In nucleotides, the CDR3 is TGTGCCAGCAGTCGCAGTCCTTTTAATGAAAAACTGTTTTTT. Protein sequence: CASSRSPFNEKLFF.

The chain joins TRBV4-1 to TRBJ2-5; TRBD2 matches 11 bases. Per germline, CDR1 MGHRA and CDR2 YSYEKL. Germline trimming cut 2 bases from V and 5 bases from J; bases unmatched to any gene: 10. There are 17 residues in the CDR3. CDR3 residues: CASSQSGLAGGPETQYF. CDR3 nucleotides: TGCGCCAGCAGCCAAAGCGGCCTAGCGGGGGGCCCGGAGACCCAGTACTTC.

The chain uses TRBV9 and TRBJ2-7, with a tentative D call TRBD1 (6 bases). The CDR3 runs to 15 residues. Trimming took 0 bases from V and 1 from J, leaving 11 bases between them. Germline loops: CDR1 SGDLS, CDR2 YYNGEE. The CDR3 loop reads CASSVDQGWSYEQYF. As DNA, the CDR3 is TGTGCCAGCAGCGTAGACCAGGGGTGGTCCTACGAGCAGTACTTC.

A note on this clone: The sample holds other DNA sequences that translate to the same CDR3. The chain carries TRBV6-5 and TRBJ2-1; the match to TRBD2 covers 11 bases. This CDR3 region has 16 residues. The germline V gene encodes CDR1 MNHEY and CDR2 SVGAGI. With V trimmed by 2 bases and J by 3 bases, 3 bases remained unmatched. This chain's CDR3 is CASSYLAGGLYNEQFF. The CDR3 nucleotides read TGTGCCAGCAGTTACCTAGCGGGGGGCCTCTACAATGAGCAGTTCTTC.

The chain links TRBV6-1 to TRBJ1-1; the match to TRBD1 covers 9 bases. Germline assignment: CDR1 MNHNS and CDR2 SASEGT. Trimming took 5 bases from V and 5 from J; bases not matched to a gene: 6. The CDR3 is made up of 14 amino acids. CDR3 sequence (DNA): TGTGCCAGCAGTCCTCGACAGGGGGTAACTGAAGCTTTCTTT. It encodes CASSPRQGVTEAFF.

V and J are TRBV19 and TRBJ2-7; D unresolved. CDR3 length equals 16 residues. Trimming pared 5 bases from V and 3 bases from J, leaving 20 bases between. Germline V gene lookup returns CDR1 LNHDA and CDR2 SQIVND (reference sequence). This chain's CDR3 is CASSPHVVEASYEQYF. CDR3 coding DNA: TGTGCCAGTAGTCCTCACGTTGTGGAAGCGAGCTACGAGCAGTACTTC.

The rearrangement links TRBV18 to TRBJ2-5; TRBD1 aligns across 9 bases. J was trimmed by 5 bases and V by 4 bases; bases with no gene match: 11. The CDR3 is made up of 16 amino acids. Germline V gene sequence: CDR1 KGHSH, CDR2 LQKENI. The CDR3 spells CASSHRDREVAETQYF. CDR3 sequence (DNA): TGTGCCAGCTCACACCGGGACAGGGAGGTGGCGGAGACCCAGTACTTC.

The rearrangement joins TRBV10-3 to TRBJ1-2, with TRBD1 as a possible D gene (6 bases). CDR3 length: 13 amino acids. CDR1 is ENHRY and CDR2 is SYGVKD in the germline V gene. The germline V and J ends were trimmed by 7 bases and 7 bases, with 16 bases remaining between them. CDR3 coding DNA: TGTGCCATCACTCTGGACAGCGACGGTGGCTACACCTTC. Its translation is CAITLDSDGGYTF.

This clone was picked up a small number of times. This sequence joins TRBV4-2 and TRBJ1-2; 9 bases match TRBD1. This CDR3 contains 16 residues. Germline V lookup: CDR1 LGHNA, CDR2 YNFKEQ. Trimming cost V 1 base and J 6 bases; bases outside gene matches: 9. CDR3 loop: CASSQVTGGGSDGYTF. The CDR3 DNA is TGTGCCAGCAGCCAAGTTACAGGGGGCGGGAGCGATGGCTACACCTTC.

The V call is TRBV5-1, the J call TRBJ1-6; 9 bases map to TRBD1. Germline CDR1 SGHRS, CDR2 YFSETQ. This CDR3 spans 17 amino acids. Trimming at V came to 0 bases and at J to 6 bases, leaving 7 bases not matched to a gene. CDR3 DNA: TGCGCCAGCAGCTTGGACCCAGCGACAGGGGGTAATTCACCCCTCCACTTT. Protein: CASSLDPATGGNSPLHF.

The chain joins TRBV28 to TRBJ1-2; TRBD1 matches at 7 bases. CDR3 length: 11 residues. Looked up from germline, CDR1 is MDHEN and CDR2 is SYDVKM. The V and J ends lost 3 bases and 12 bases, in that order; junction bases with no gene match: 4. In DNA form, the CDR3 reads TGTGCCAGCAGTTTTCCGGGACAGAACACCTTC. The encoded protein is CASSFPGQNTF.

This clone was detected a few times. This rearrangement joins TRBV28 to TRBJ1-5; D is perhaps TRBD1 (5 bases). This CDR3 is 14 amino acids long. Germline CDR1 and CDR2: MDHEN and SYDVKM. Trimming took 7 bases from V and 6 from J, leaving 16 bases between them. CDR3 protein: CASTRVRLRQPQHF. CDR3 DNA: TGTGCCAGCACCAGGGTACGACTTCGTCAGCCCCAGCATTTT.

The chain is built from TRBV4-2 and TRBJ2-2, with TRBD2 identical over 11 bases. The CDR3 length is 20 residues. Germline V CDR1 and CDR2: LGHNA, YNFKEQ. Trimming removed 0 bases from V and 2 bases from J; junction bases left unmatched: 11. Here the CDR3 reads CASSQDLAGGLPSNTGELFF. The CDR3 nucleotides are TGTGCCAGCAGCCAAGACCTAGCGGGGGGACTCCCCTCCAACACCGGGGAGCTGTTTTTT.

This rearrangement joins TRBV10-3 to TRBJ1-6; 10 bases are shared with TRBD1. The CDR3 spans 15 residues. After removal of 9 bases from V and 8 bases from J, the junction contained 10 bases not matched to a gene. Germline loops: CDR1 ENHRY, CDR2 SYGVKD. CDR3 coding DNA: TGTGCCATTGGAGTGGGACAGGGGATGCATTCACCCCTCCACTTT. Amino acids: CAIGVGQGMHSPLHF.

The gene calls are TRBV14 and TRBJ1-2, with TRBD1 matching 10 bases. With 6 bases clipped from V and 7 bases from J, the junction kept 5 bases outside the gene matches. This CDR3 spans 13 amino acids. Germline CDR1 SGHDN, CDR2 FVKESK. The DNA for the CDR3 is TGTGCCAGCAGGGGGACAGGGGCTGGTGGCTACACCTTC. Encoded protein: CASRGTGAGGYTF.

The chain combines TRBV28 with TRBJ1-1, with 10 nucleotides matching TRBD1. The CDR3 runs 13 residues. V was clipped by 6 bases and J by 4 bases; unmatched bases: 2. The germline V gene has CDR1 MDHEN and CDR2 SYDVKM. The CDR3 protein is CASRRQGATEAFF. CDR3 coding DNA: TGTGCCAGCAGAAGACAGGGGGCCACTGAAGCTTTCTTT.

This clone was observed a handful of times. This sequence joins TRBV5-8 and TRBJ1-1, with 7 bases fitting TRBD1. V trimming: 4 bases; J trimming: 4 bases; junction bases outside the gene matches: 7. The CDR3 runs to 14 residues. Germline-derived CDR1 and CDR2 are SGHTS and YDEGEE. CDR3 coding DNA: TGTGCCAGCAGCCGACCAGGGGGGATCACTGAAGCTTTCTTT. It translates to CASSRPGGITEAFF.

V usage is TRBV6-5 and J usage is TRBJ1-1; D may be TRBD1 (6 bases). Germline loops: CDR1 MNHEY, CDR2 SVGAGI. This CDR3 region has 15 residues. The V gene lost 6 bases and the J gene lost 0 bases, with 14 bases spanning the gap. The CDR3 DNA follows: TGTGCCAGCAGACGGACAGAAATGGTGAACACTGAAGCTTTCTTT. The encoded protein is CASRRTEMVNTEAFF.

The gene calls are TRBV29-1 and TRBJ2-7; 8 nucleotides line up with TRBD1. After removal of 1 base from V and 6 bases from J, the junction contained 11 bases not matched to a gene. This CDR3 has 15 amino acids. Germline CDR1 reads SQVTM; CDR2 reads ANQGSEA. In DNA form, the CDR3 reads TGCAGCGTTGAAGTGGGACAGGCGCATATGGGCGAGCAGTACTTC. Its translation: CSVEVGQAHMGEQYF.

The gene calls are TRBV18 and TRBJ1-1, with D tentatively TRBD1 (6 bases). The V gene lost 3 bases and the J gene lost 4 bases, with 24 bases spanning the gap. Germline V gene lookup returns CDR1 KGHSH and CDR2 LQKENI. The CDR3 is made up of 18 amino acids. CDR3 loop: CASSPSRDTPERVTEAFF. The CDR3 DNA reads TGTGCCAGCTCACCGTCCAGGGACACCCCGGAAAGGGTCACTGAAGCTTTCTTT.